Included here is one TCR beta chain sequence, with context. This sample was taken from a study of blood T cell repertoires in COVID-19. On the study more broadly: PBMCs, B-cell-depleted T cells, or T cells were the source of the cDNA or gDNA that made up the material.

Per the authors' pipeline: Estimation of nucleated cell counts relied on the amplification of reference gene primers. Clones were read by immunoSEQ multiplex PCR, and TCRdb kept only the in-frame ones, dropping some. For V, J and clone size, that table is used; D and trimming come from the DNA. The profile covers some 370,000 clones, with roughly 90% appearing a single time and over 1% taken by the ten largest. The sequenced material came from peripheral blood. The receptor comes from a man aged 35 to 55 with acute or convalescent COVID-19.

CDR3 amino acids: CASSSQINPQGYEQYF. In nucleotides, the CDR3 is TGTGCCAGCAGCTCCCAAATCAACCCACAGGGGTACGAGCAGTACTTC. This chain uses TRBV7-8 with TRBJ2-7, with 7 bases that match TRBD1. The CDR3 loop spans 16 amino acids. The trim removed 4 bases at V and 4 bases at J, leaving 13 bases unmatched. Germline V CDR1 and CDR2: SGHVS, FQNEAQ.